Listed here are 9 T cell receptor beta chains from one sample, sequenced in a study of shared clonotypes between healthy human individuals. TCRdb's copy holds only in-frame clones and misses some; the assay was immunoSEQ multiplex PCR. The sample contains over 2 million clones, about nine tenths of which appear only once. The sequenced material came from naive CD4+ T cells from PBMCs. Subset reported: CD45RA+ positively selected. The receptors were gathered from a man younger than 30 in good health. Some clones in this sample may be carry-over from other donors' samples.

V is TRBV28 and J is TRBJ2-7; TRBD1 might be the D (6 bases). The V end lost 5 bases, the J end lost 0 bases, and 14 bases lay between the germline ends. CDR1 MDHEN and CDR2 SYDVKM come from the germline V gene. The CDR3 length is 15 residues. Here the CDR3 reads CASSPPDSHSYEQYF. CDR3 coding DNA: TGTGCCAGCAGTCCCCCGGACAGTCACTCCTACGAGCAGTACTTC.

The chain is built from TRBV20-1 and TRBJ1-2; D perhaps matches TRBD1 (5 bases). The CDR3 covers 11 residues. Trimming pared 1 base from V and 8 bases from J, leaving 8 bases between. Germline V CDR1 and CDR2: DFQATT, SNEGSKA (reference sequence). The CDR3 loop is CSARGGAGYTF. CDR3 nucleotides: TGCAGTGCTAGAGGAGGGGCAGGCTACACCTTC.

The rearrangement links TRBV6-5 to TRBJ2-7; TRBD1 is a possible D gene (6 bases). CDR1 MNHEY and CDR2 SVGAGI come from the germline V gene. Trimming pared 0 bases from V and 3 bases from J, leaving 12 bases between. This CDR3 has 15 amino acids. The CDR3: CASSYSTTGRYEQYF. The CDR3 nucleotides are TGTGCCAGCAGTTACTCGACCACAGGGCGCTACGAGCAGTACTTC.

The rearrangement uses TRBV13 and TRBJ1-3; no definite D call. V lost 4 bases to trimming and J lost 3 bases, with 16 bases between them. This CDR3 comprises 16 residues. The germline V gene has CDR1 PRHDT and CDR2 FYEKMQ (reference sequence). CDR3 nucleotides: TGTGCCAGCAGCTCGGACGGGAGCTCTTATGGAAACACCATATATTTT. It encodes CASSSDGSSYGNTIYF.

The count of this clone is one. V gene TRBV9 combines with J gene TRBJ2-2; 7 bases are a match to TRBD2. CDR1 is SGDLS and CDR2 is YYNGEE in the germline V gene. This CDR3 region has 15 residues. The V and J ends lost 4 bases and 4 bases, in that order; junction bases with no gene match: 7. CDR3 DNA sequence: TGTGCCAGCAGCTACGAGGGGAGGGGCACCGGGGAGCTGTTTTTT. This encodes CASSYEGRGTGELFF.

The genes are TRBV29-1 and TRBJ2-1; the match to TRBD2 covers 10 bases. The CDR3 has 15 residues. The V segment lost 3 bases and the J segment 3 bases; nucleotides outside the gene matches: 5. CDR1 and CDR2 (germline): SQVTM, ANQGSEA. The CDR3 reads CSVEGAGGIYNEQFF. CDR3 in DNA: TGCAGCGTTGAGGGAGCGGGAGGGATCTACAATGAGCAGTTCTTC.

This clone was picked up one time. The rearrangement links TRBV2 to TRBJ1-5; D not certain. Germline-derived CDR1 and CDR2 are SNHLY and FYNNEI. The CDR3 covers 13 residues. Trimming stripped 7 bases from V and 5 bases from J, with 12 bases between. The CDR3 bases are TGTGCCAGCAAGGAACAGATCGATCAGCCCCAGCATTTT. Residues: CASKEQIDQPQHF.

V is TRBV5-1 and J is TRBJ2-5; 11 positions agree with TRBD2. This CDR3 has 16 amino acids. The germline CDR1 and CDR2 sequences are SGHRS and YFSETQ. The V gene end was trimmed by 4 bases and the J gene end by 2 bases; junction bases not matched to a gene: 7. CDR3 nucleotides: TGCGCCAGCAGCCCGGGACTAGCGGCGAGTCAAGAGACCCAGTACTTC. Translation: CASSPGLAASQETQYF.

This chain connects TRBV5-1 to TRBJ2-7, with D tentatively TRBD1 or TRBD2 (6 bases each). V was clipped by 4 bases and J by 2 bases, with 16 bases between them. This CDR3 contains 15 residues. Germline lookup yields CDR1 SGHRS and CDR2 YFSETQ. The CDR3 nucleotides read TGCGCCAGCAGCGTCTTACCGGGGGCAACCTACGAGCAGTACTTC. This codes for CASSVLPGATYEQYF.